These T cell receptor beta chains were read from a single sample in a study of Ad26.COV2.S vaccination and SARS-CoV-2 variants. The data were produced by immunoSEQ multiplex PCR, yet TCRdb's version contains in-frame clones alone and is incomplete. The profile covers almost 400,000 clones, with approximately 89% appearing a single time and 1.5% to 2% taken by the ten largest. The sequencing used peripheral blood, collected in a trial of Ad26.COV2.S vaccine versus placebo. All receptors derive from a person between 18 and 59 years old who received the Ad26.COV2.S COVID-19 vaccine or a placebo. CDR3s include the opening cysteine and the closing phenylalanine or tryptophan.

CDR3 length: 16
J gene: TRBJ1-6
V gene: TRBV2
CDR3 protein: CASSAAGGQGNSPLHF

CDR3 length: 15
J gene: TRBJ2-1
V gene: TRBV7-2
CDR3 protein: CASRNPGTVYNEQFF

CDR3 length: 14
J gene: TRBJ1-1
V gene: TRBV9
CDR3 protein: CASSVDHGNTEAFF

CDR3 length: 13
J gene: TRBJ2-7
V gene: TRBV5-4
CDR3 protein: CASSLEASYEQYF

CDR3 length: 18
J gene: TRBJ2-2
V gene: TRBV5-1
CDR3 protein: CASSLPGTSGRLSGELFF

CDR3 length: 15
J gene: TRBJ1-6
V gene: TRBV5-1
CDR3 protein: CASSWTGPGSSPLHF

CDR3 length: 14
J gene: TRBJ1-5
V gene: TRBV10-3
CDR3 protein: CAISADRGGQPQHF

CDR3 length: 15
J gene: TRBJ1-2
V gene: TRBV6-1
CDR3 protein: CASSEGVGGNYGYTF

CDR3 length: 14
J gene: TRBJ2-7
V gene: TRBV11-1
CDR3 protein: CASSLWEGPYEQYF

CDR3 length: 13
J gene: TRBJ1-3
V gene: TRBV30
CDR3 protein: CALQGAGGNTIYF

CDR3 length: 13
J gene: TRBJ1-5
V gene: TRBV11-2
CDR3 protein: CASSSQQDQPQHF

CDR3 length: 13
J gene: TRBJ1-1
V gene: TRBV18
CDR3 protein: CASSPGLNTEAFF

CDR3 length: 14
J gene: TRBJ2-1
V gene: TRBV29-1
CDR3 protein: CSVLKPGSNNEQFF

CDR3 length: 15
J gene: TRBJ2-3
V gene: TRBV15
CDR3 protein: CATSKSQGFTDTQYF

CDR3 length: 16
J gene: TRBJ1-1
V gene: TRBV28
CDR3 protein: CASNPLRGRSNTEAFF

CDR3 length: 15
J gene: TRBJ2-7
V gene: TRBV7-2
CDR3 protein: CASSLRLAGGPGQYF

CDR3 length: 14
J gene: TRBJ1-3
V gene: TRBV24-1
CDR3 protein: CATSDGGRGNTIYF

CDR3 length: 14
J gene: TRBJ2-3
V gene: TRBV30
CDR3 protein: CAWSPGTLTDTQYF

CDR3 length: 15
J gene: TRBJ1-5
V gene: TRBV7-2
CDR3 protein: CASSLAFRGGQPQHF

CDR3 length: 15
J gene: TRBJ2-2
V gene: TRBV28
CDR3 protein: CASSFGGRDTGELFF

CDR3 length: 17
J gene: TRBJ2-1
V gene: TRBV18
CDR3 protein: CASSPPQGAARYNEQFF

CDR3 length: 13
J gene: TRBJ1-1
V gene: TRBV29-1
CDR3 protein: CSVHRAEGTEAFF

CDR3 length: 14
J gene: TRBJ2-1
V gene: TRBV28
CDR3 protein: CASSLISGSNEQFF

CDR3 length: 14
J gene: TRBJ1-1
V gene: TRBV7-9
CDR3 protein: CASSFSGQNTEAFF

CDR3 length: 15
J gene: TRBJ2-2
V gene: TRBV7-3
CDR3 protein: CASSLSRGVTGELFF

CDR3 length: 15
J gene: TRBJ2-7
V gene: TRBV27
CDR3 protein: CASSVIGGRSYEQYF

CDR3 length: 15
J gene: TRBJ1-2
V gene: TRBV5-1
CDR3 protein: CASSLDTGINYGYTF

CDR3 length: 14
J gene: TRBJ1-6
V gene: TRBV6-4
CDR3 protein: CASSEGGYNSPLHF

CDR3 length: 15
J gene: TRBJ2-7
V gene: TRBV5-1
CDR3 protein: CASSLAGTATYEQYF

CDR3 length: 15
J gene: TRBJ1-4
V gene: TRBV6-5
CDR3 protein: CASRRTGATNEKLFF

CDR3 length: 13
J gene: TRBJ2-1
V gene: TRBV5-4
CDR3 protein: CASSLSGGNEQFF

CDR3 length: 13
J gene: TRBJ1-2
V gene: TRBV6-5
CDR3 protein: CASTADPNYGYTF

CDR3 length: 13
J gene: TRBJ2-7
V gene: TRBV10-3
CDR3 protein: CAISVGQGYEQYF

CDR3 length: 15
J gene: TRBJ2-4
V gene: TRBV18
CDR3 protein: CASSDAQGGKNIQYF

CDR3 length: 13
J gene: TRBJ2-1
V gene: TRBV30
CDR3 protein: CAWNRDRGHEQFF

CDR3 length: 12
J gene: TRBJ2-5
V gene: TRBV21-1
CDR3 protein: CALLRAQETQYF

CDR3 length: 16
J gene: TRBJ2-7
V gene: TRBV2
CDR3 protein: CASSVETSGRGGEQYF

CDR3 length: 11
J gene: TRBJ2-5
V gene: TRBV20-1
CDR3 protein: CSARKQETQYF

CDR3 length: 16
J gene: TRBJ2-2
V gene: TRBV18
CDR3 protein: CASSPPGLPGSGELFF

CDR3 length: 14
J gene: TRBJ1-5
V gene: TRBV7-9
CDR3 protein: CASSPMGSNQPQHF

CDR3 length: 17
J gene: TRBJ1-2
V gene: TRBV9
CDR3 protein: CASSVDALGTGPGGYTF

CDR3 length: 15
J gene: TRBJ2-2
V gene: TRBV2
CDR3 protein: CASSEPDTNTGELFF

CDR3 length: 16
J gene: TRBJ2-5
V gene: TRBV6-5
CDR3 protein: CASSYSKASGGETQYF

CDR3 length: 14
J gene: TRBJ1-6
V gene: TRBV5-1
CDR3 protein: CASTLGQRNSPLHF

CDR3 length: 13
J gene: TRBJ2-7
V gene: TRBV5-1
CDR3 protein: CASSRDGSYEQYF

CDR3 length: 19
J gene: TRBJ1-1
V gene: TRBV28
CDR3 protein: CASSLRLRAALKANTEAFF

CDR3 length: 15
J gene: TRBJ2-2
V gene: TRBV29-1
CDR3 protein: CSVEGTSENTGELFF

CDR3 length: 12
J gene: TRBJ1-2
V gene: TRBV5-1
CDR3 protein: CASSLDSYGYTF

CDR3 length: 11
J gene: TRBJ1-5
V gene: TRBV12-3/TRBV12-4
CDR3 protein: CASSFNQPQHF

CDR3 length: 14
J gene: TRBJ2-7
V gene: TRBV11-3
CDR3 protein: CASSLGLAWDEQYF

CDR3 length: 15
J gene: TRBJ1-6
V gene: TRBV4-1
CDR3 protein: CASSQDGRRNSPLHF

CDR3 length: 14
J gene: TRBJ2-3
V gene: TRBV29-1
CDR3 protein: CSVEVLAGVNTQYF

CDR3 length: 14
J gene: TRBJ1-3
V gene: TRBV28
CDR3 protein: CASSLSDPGNTIYF

CDR3 length: 15
J gene: TRBJ1-2
V gene: TRBV7-2
CDR3 protein: CASSPSSQGFYGYTF

CDR3 length: 14
J gene: TRBJ2-3
V gene: TRBV2
CDR3 protein: CASGGMPITDTQYF

CDR3 length: 14
J gene: TRBJ1-2
V gene: TRBV6-5
CDR3 protein: CASSYSAGIYGYTF

CDR3 length: 16
J gene: TRBJ1-3
V gene: TRBV3-1/TRBV3-2
CDR3 protein: CASSQGGGSSGNTIYF

CDR3 length: 13
J gene: TRBJ2-7
V gene: TRBV5-4
CDR3 protein: CASSATGDREQYF

CDR3 length: 18
J gene: TRBJ1-1
V gene: TRBV28
CDR3 protein: CASSLARPKQGAGTEAFF